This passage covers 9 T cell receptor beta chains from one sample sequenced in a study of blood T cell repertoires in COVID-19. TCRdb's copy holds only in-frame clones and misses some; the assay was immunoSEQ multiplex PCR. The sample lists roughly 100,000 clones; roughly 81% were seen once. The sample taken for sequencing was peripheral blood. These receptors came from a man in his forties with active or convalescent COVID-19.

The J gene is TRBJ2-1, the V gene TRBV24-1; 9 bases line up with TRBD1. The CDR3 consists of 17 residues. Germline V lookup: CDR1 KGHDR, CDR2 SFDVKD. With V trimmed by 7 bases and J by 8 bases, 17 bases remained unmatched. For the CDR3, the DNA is TGTGCCACCAGCCAGGGTCGCGGACAGGGGAGTTACGATGAGCAGTTCTTC. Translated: CATSQGRGQGSYDEQFF.

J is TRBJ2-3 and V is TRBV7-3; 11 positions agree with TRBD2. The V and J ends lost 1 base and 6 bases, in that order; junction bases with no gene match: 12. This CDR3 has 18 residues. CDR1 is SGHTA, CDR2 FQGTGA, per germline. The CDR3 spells CASSLNPPSGGPWDTQYF. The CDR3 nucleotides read TGTGCCAGCAGCTTAAACCCCCCTAGCGGGGGGCCATGGGATACGCAGTATTTT.

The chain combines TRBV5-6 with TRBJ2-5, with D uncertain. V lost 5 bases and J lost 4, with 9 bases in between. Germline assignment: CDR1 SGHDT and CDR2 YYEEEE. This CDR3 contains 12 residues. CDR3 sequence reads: CASSYLGETQYF. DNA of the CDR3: TGTGCCAGCAGTTACCTAGGAGAGACCCAGTACTTC.

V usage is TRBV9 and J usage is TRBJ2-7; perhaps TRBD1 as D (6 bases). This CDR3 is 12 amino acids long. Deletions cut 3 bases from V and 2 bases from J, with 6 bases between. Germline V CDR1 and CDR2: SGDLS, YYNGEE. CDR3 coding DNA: TGTGCCAGCAGCGGGGACACCTACGAGCAGTACTTC. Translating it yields CASSGDTYEQYF. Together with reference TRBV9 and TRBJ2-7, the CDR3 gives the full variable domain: DSGVTQTPKHLITATGQRVTLRCSPRSGDLSVYWYQQSLDQGLQFLIQYYNGEERAKGNILERFSAQQFPDLHSELNLSSLELGDSALYFCASSGDTYEQYFGPGTRLTVT.

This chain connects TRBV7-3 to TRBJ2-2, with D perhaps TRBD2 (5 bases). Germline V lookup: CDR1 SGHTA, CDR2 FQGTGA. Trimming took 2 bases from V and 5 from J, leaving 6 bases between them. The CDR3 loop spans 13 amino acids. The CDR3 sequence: CASSLEGTGELFF. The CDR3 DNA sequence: TGTGCCAGCAGCTTAGAGGGAACCGGGGAGCTGTTTTTT.

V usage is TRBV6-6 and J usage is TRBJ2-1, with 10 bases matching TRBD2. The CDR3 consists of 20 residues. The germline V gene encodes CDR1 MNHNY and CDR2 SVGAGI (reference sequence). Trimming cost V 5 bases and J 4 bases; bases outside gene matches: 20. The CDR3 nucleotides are TGTGCCAGCAGTCCCCGAAGCGGGGGGGGCACTCATTCGAGGTACAATGAGCAGTTCTTC. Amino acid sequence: CASSPRSGGGTHSRYNEQFF.

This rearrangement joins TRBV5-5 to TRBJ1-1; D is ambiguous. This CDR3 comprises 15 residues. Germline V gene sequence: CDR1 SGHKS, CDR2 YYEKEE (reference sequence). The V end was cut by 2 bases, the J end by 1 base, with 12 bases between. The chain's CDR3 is CASSLAPPKNTEAFF. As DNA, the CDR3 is TGTGCCAGCAGCTTAGCGCCCCCAAAGAACACTGAAGCTTTCTTT.

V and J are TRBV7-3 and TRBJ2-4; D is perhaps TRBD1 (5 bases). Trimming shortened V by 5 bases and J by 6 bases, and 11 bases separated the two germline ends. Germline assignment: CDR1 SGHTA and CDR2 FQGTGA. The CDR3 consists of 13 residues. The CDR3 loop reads CASSRTLGNIQYF. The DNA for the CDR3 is TGTGCCAGCAGCCGGACATTGGGAAACATTCAGTACTTC.

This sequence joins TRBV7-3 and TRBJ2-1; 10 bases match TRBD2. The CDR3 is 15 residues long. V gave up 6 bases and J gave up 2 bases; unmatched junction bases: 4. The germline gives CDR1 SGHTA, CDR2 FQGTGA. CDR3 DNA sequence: TGTGCCAGCAGTGTAGCGGGGGGAACCTACAATGAGCAGTTCTTC. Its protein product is CASSVAGGTYNEQFF.